Given below is one T cell receptor (beta chain) in context. The antigen it recognizes is unknown. No base-level quality is on record; no much larger clone is a single base apart. TCRbeta CDR3 regions were amplified from genomic DNA by means of the immunoSEQ Assay, a bias-controlled multiplex PCR. Concerning the study's data processing: The number of nucleated cells in each sample was estimated from the amplification of reference gene primers within the assay. To quantify the absolute abundance of each unique TCRbeta CDR3 rearrangement, sequence reads were collapsed and filtered. For each sample, productive Simpson clonality was calculated as the square root of Simpson's diversity index over productive rearrangements. This immuneACCESS table, as held by TCRdb, lists in-frame sequences with V and J called but not all clones. Of the missing ones, under half trace to an unresolved V gene in checked studies; the others have no known cause. V, J and clone size are those of that table, while D and trimming were read from the DNA. The sample table holds approximately 50,000 clones, of which about 88% were seen once. Roughly 4% of the sample lies in the top ten.

The data were obtained in a study of blood T cell repertoires in COVID-19 (dated by TCRdb to 2020 to 2022). About the full investigation: Collaborator samples came from the United States, Italy and Spain and covered acute and convalescent phases of COVID-19. The material from the prospective study consisted of cDNA or gDNA derived from T cells, B-cell-depleted T cells, or PBMCs. The dataset comprised deeply sampled blood TCRbeta repertoires from subjects exposed to, actively infected with, or recovered from COVID-19. The repertoires were released in a freely available public database intended as a resource for research on the immune response to SARS-CoV-2. The samples were drawn from two sources: the first 160 participants of the ongoing ImmuneRACE study, and about 1,300 subjects contributed by 6 global collaborators. Nearly every sample came with metadata listing a de-identified subject ID, COVID-19 status, age in years and sex. HLA class I and class II types, where available, came from metadata supplied by the sample provider rather than from assay-based typing. Broad study findings and their caveats: The quantity of clinical and demographic metadata differed by source and by participant and was supplied without curation.

CDR3 length: 18 amino acids, cysteine to phenylalanine. Left in the record is the CDR3 DNA by itself, 54 bases read in frame from the first base. Germline trimming: 2 bases from V, 7 bases from J; junction bases outside gene matches: 12. The germline V gene sets CDR1 to SGHDT and CDR2 to YYEEEE. The collaborating institutions used their own protocols to collect whole blood in K2EDTA tubes. For TCRbeta analysis, collaborators shipped samples as frozen whole blood, isolated PBMCs, or DNA extracted from either of those sample types. Sequencing input: peripheral blood. The TCR sequence derives from a human donor in a cohort sampled during active COVID-19. The receptor chain draws on TRBV5-6 and TRBJ1-6, and 10 bases in between align with TRBD1. The CDR3 is CASSFNRQGALRNSPLHF. The DNA is TGTGCCAGCAGCTTCAATCGACAGGGGGCGCTTCGGAATTCACCCCTCCACTTT.